This TCR beta chain was sequenced in a study of blood T cell repertoires in COVID-19. The method was immunoSEQ multiplex PCR; TCRdb's version includes in-frame clones alone and lacks a portion of them. The sample has more than 150,000 clones, under 85% seen once; the top ten hold around 9.5%. This clonotype originated in a woman over 75 with acute or convalescent COVID-19. Sequencing input: peripheral blood.

CDR3 residues: CASSSSSRGPGTEAFF. The CDR3 coding sequence is TGTGCCAGCAGCTCCTCGTCCAGGGGGCCGGGCACTGAAGCTTTCTTT. The rearrangement joins TRBV7-2 to TRBJ1-1; 8 positions match TRBD1. The CDR3 has 16 amino acids. CDR1 is SGHTA and CDR2 is FQGNSA in the germline V gene. After removal of 4 bases from V and 4 bases from J, the junction contained 11 bases not matched to a gene.